These 8 T cell receptor beta chains originate from one sample sequenced in a study of blood T cell repertoires in COVID-19. The protocol was immunoSEQ multiplex PCR, while the TCRdb copy is restricted to in-frame clones and leaves out a portion. The sample holds 170,000 or so clones, roughly 83% seen once. Specimen: peripheral blood. The receptors stem from a woman in her sixties or seventies with acute or convalescent COVID-19.

The chain couples TRBV6-6 to TRBJ1-5; no clear D gene. The CDR3 is made up of 12 amino acids. The V end was cut by 4 bases, the J end by 4 bases, with 5 bases between. CDR1 and CDR2 from the germline V gene are MNHNY and SVGAGI (reference sequence). CDR3 in amino acids: CASSSGNQPQHF. DNA of the CDR3: TGTGCCAGCAGTTCGGGGAATCAGCCCCAGCATTTT.

The gene calls are TRBV6-5 and TRBJ1-2; D might be TRBD1 (6 bases). Trimming stripped 3 bases from V and 7 bases from J, with 15 bases between. The CDR3 is 14 amino acids. The germline V gene has CDR1 MNHEY and CDR2 SVGAGI. The CDR3 DNA sequence: TGTGCCAGCAGTTATTCGGCAGGGGTCGGTGGCTACACCTTC. Protein product: CASSYSAGVGGYTF.

This clone was counted a single time. This chain links TRBV19 with TRBJ2-2; TRBD1 aligns across 8 bases. With 4 bases clipped from V and 6 bases from J, the junction kept 13 bases outside the gene matches. CDR1 and CDR2 (germline): LNHDA, SQIVND (reference sequence). CDR3 length: 17 amino acids. For the CDR3, the DNA is TGTGCCAGTAGTACCTTCGGGGACAGGAGGGGGTCCGGGGAGCTGTTTTTT. Protein sequence: CASSTFGDRRGSGELFF. Filled out from reference TRBV19 and TRBJ2-2, the complete variable domain reads DGGITQSPKYLFRKEGQNVTLSCEQNLNHDAMYWYRQDPGQGLRLIYYSQIVNDFQKGDIAEGYSVSREKKESFPLTVTSAQKNPTAFYLCASSTFGDRRGSGELFFGEGSRLTVL.

This chain connects TRBV6-5 to TRBJ1-2; 11 bases line up with TRBD1. Germline V lookup: CDR1 MNHEY, CDR2 SVGAGI. V lost 1 base, J lost 7 bases, and 5 bases stayed unmatched. The CDR3 contains 15 residues. CDR3 nucleotide sequence: TGTGCCAGCAGTTACTGGACAGGGGGCATAGTTGGCTACACCTTC. This translates into CASSYWTGGIVGYTF.

V usage is TRBV5-4 and J usage is TRBJ1-4; D is possibly TRBD1 (5 bases). V dropped 4 bases and J dropped 7 bases, with 17 bases sitting between them. CDR1 and CDR2 (germline): SGHNT, YYREEE (reference sequence). This CDR3 is 15 amino acids long. CDR3 sequence reads: CASSPDGGLLEKLFF. In DNA, the CDR3 is TGTGCCAGCAGCCCGGACGGGGGTCTACTTGAAAAACTGTTTTTT.

The chain has TRBV11-2 and TRBJ2-4, with no clear D. Per the germline V gene, CDR1 is SGHAT and CDR2 is FQNNGV. Trimming removed 2 bases at V and 0 bases at J, with 5 bases between. The CDR3 length is 14 residues. CDR3 bases: TGTGCCAGCAGCTTACCCCAAGCCAAAAACATTCAGTACTTC. It is translated as CASSLPQAKNIQYF.

V usage is TRBV27 and J usage is TRBJ1-6; 7 bases map to TRBD1. The trim removed 5 bases at V and 8 bases at J, leaving 15 bases unmatched. This CDR3 spans 17 amino acids. CDR1 is MNHEY, CDR2 SMNVEV, per germline (reference sequence). The DNA of the CDR3 is TGTGCCAGCAGTCCTTCCCCGGCAGGGGGTTTCGATTCACCCCTCCACTTT. Translation gives CASSPSPAGGFDSPLHF.

The chain links TRBV5-1 to TRBJ2-3; 7 bases match TRBD2. Germline CDR1 and CDR2: SGHRS and YFSETQ. Germline trimming cut 4 bases from V and 0 bases from J; bases unmatched to any gene: 11. This CDR3 has 17 amino acids. CDR3 region: CASSADPGTTSTDTQYF. The CDR3 DNA reads TGCGCCAGCAGCGCGGACCCCGGGACTACGAGCACAGATACGCAGTATTTT.